This T cell receptor (beta chain) was obtained from a study of blood T cell repertoires in COVID-19 (dated by TCRdb to about 2020). With respect to the entire study: Collaborator samples came from the United States, Italy and Spain and covered acute and convalescent phases of COVID-19. Samples came from the ongoing ImmuneRACE study (first 160 participants) plus 1,254 subjects from 6 global collaborators. Nearly every sample came with metadata listing a de-identified subject ID, COVID-19 status, age in years and sex. Deeply sampled blood TCRbeta repertoires from subjects exposed to, actively infected with, or recovered from COVID-19 were included in the dataset. The repertoires were made available in a free public database intended to serve as a resource for research on the immune response to SARS-CoV-2. Where available, HLA class I and class II types were taken from metadata supplied by the sample provider and were not determined by assay-based typing. The prospective study material was composed of cDNA or gDNA derived from T cells, B-cell-depleted T cells, or PBMCs. The paper's findings and limits, for the study overall: The amount of clinical and demographic metadata varied by source and participant and was provided uncurated.

As to this clone: Its antigen is unknown. Base qualities are not at hand, and no much larger clone is one base apart.

Collaborating institutions collected whole blood in K2EDTA tubes following their own protocols. For TCRbeta analysis, collaborators shipped samples as frozen whole blood, isolated PBMCs, or DNA extracted from either of those sample types. TCRbeta CDR3 regions were amplified from genomic DNA using the immunoSEQ Assay, a bias-controlled multiplex PCR. In the paper's pipeline: Within the assay, amplification of reference gene primers was used to estimate how many nucleated cells each sample contained. Sequence reads were collapsed and filtered to measure the absolute abundance of every unique TCRbeta CDR3 rearrangement. Productive Simpson clonality was computed per sample as the square root of Simpson's diversity index over productive rearrangements. TCRdb took this table from immuneACCESS and kept in-frame rearrangements with V and J called. Such tables lack part of the clones; where checked against another copy, unresolved V genes explain under half of the gap, and the rest is unexplained. V and J calls and clone size are those listed in that table; D and trimming were worked out from the DNA. The sample includes 110,000 to 150,000 clones, with 80% to 90% observed a single time. The ten largest clones add up to about 1.7% of the sample.

Its CDR3 holds 15 amino acids, cysteine through phenylalanine. The entry retains the CDR3 DNA only, 45 bases that are in frame from base 1. The CDR1 and CDR2 encoded by the germline V gene are LGHNA and YNFKEQ. Compared with germline, V lacks 0 bases and J lacks 7 bases; bases without a gene match: 3. The chain employs TRBV4-2 and TRBJ1-6; 7 middle bases align to TRBD1. The sample comprised peripheral blood. The sequence was obtained from a woman aged 50 to 65 with acute or convalescent COVID-19. The nucleotide sequence is TGTGCCAGCAGCCAAGACGGACAGGAGAATTCACCCCTCCACTTT. Translated, it reads CASSQDGQENSPLHF.